This entry concerns a single T cell receptor (beta chain). MiXCR, run by TCRdb on the multiplex PCR reads, gives a single entry per CDR3 protein. The sample records under 300,000 distinct CDR3 sequences, less than 40% being singletons. The lymph nodes were axillary draining lymph nodes from breast cancer patients. CDR3 length: 15 residues. V lost 5 bases, J lost 0 bases, and 17 bases lay in between. Germline CDR1 reads DFQATT; CDR2 reads SNEGSKA (reference sequence). The data were taken from a study of breast tumors, draining lymph nodes, adjacent tissues. The sequenced sample was axillary lymph node tissue. This chain uses TRBV20-1 with TRBJ2-7; weak D call: TRBD2 (6 bases). This clonotype was sampled from a female donor with breast cancer. Some clones in this sample may be carry-over from other donors' samples. This chain's CDR3 is CSADPRDGSSYEQYF. CDR3 DNA: TGCAGTGCTGATCCTCGGGACGGGAGCTCCTACGAGCAGTACTTC.